This is a list of T cell receptor beta chains from one sample in a study of control samples from healthy donors and cancer patients. Sequencing used immunoSEQ multiplex PCR; TCRdb keeps in-frame clones, though not all of them. This table has some 200,000 clones, approximately 92% appearing once. The specimen was blood. All receptors come from a man aged 18 to 30 in good health. The CDR3 runs from the conserved cysteine through the conserved F or W.

v_gene: TRBV13; j_gene: TRBJ1-6; CDR3aa: CASSYGRGVDYNSPLHF
v_gene: TRBV18; j_gene: TRBJ2-1; CDR3aa: CASSLQTNEQFF
v_gene: TRBV5-1; j_gene: TRBJ2-5; CDR3aa: CASSLSDQIQETQYF
v_gene: TRBV5-1; j_gene: TRBJ1-1; CDR3aa: CASSLDSTEAFF
v_gene: TRBV27; j_gene: TRBJ1-2; CDR3aa: CASSPEGGYTF
v_gene: TRBV28; j_gene: TRBJ1-2; CDR3aa: CASSTLPTGTRSGYTF
v_gene: TRBV19; j_gene: TRBJ1-5; CDR3aa: CASSLPRGGNQPQHF
v_gene: TRBV6-1; j_gene: TRBJ1-6; CDR3aa: CASSEWWRKDSPLHF
v_gene: TRBV2; j_gene: TRBJ1-5; CDR3aa: CASSGGGENQPQHF
v_gene: TRBV18; j_gene: TRBJ1-2; CDR3aa: CASSLDRWEANYGYTF
v_gene: TRBV18; j_gene: TRBJ2-2; CDR3aa: CASSPEAGQGRTGELFF
v_gene: TRBV3-1/TRBV3-2; j_gene: TRBJ1-1; CDR3aa: CASSHGPWRTEAFF
v_gene: TRBV4-1; j_gene: TRBJ2-7; CDR3aa: CASSLKAIEPSLLSSYEQYF
v_gene: TRBV6-1; j_gene: TRBJ1-4; CDR3aa: CASSEPPGGTGGEKLFF
v_gene: TRBV3-1/TRBV3-2; j_gene: TRBJ1-1; CDR3aa: CASSPPEGTLNTEAFF
v_gene: TRBV28; j_gene: TRBJ1-2; CDR3aa: CASSLNSNYGYTF
v_gene: TRBV30; j_gene: TRBJ1-2; CDR3aa: CAWSTRNYGYTF
v_gene: TRBV11-3; j_gene: TRBJ2-7; CDR3aa: CASSARDRVEEQYF
v_gene: TRBV5-4; j_gene: TRBJ1-2; CDR3aa: CASSTPRGGYTF
v_gene: TRBV5-5; j_gene: TRBJ2-5; CDR3aa: CASSFRLVGETQYF
v_gene: TRBV11-2; j_gene: TRBJ2-5; CDR3aa: CASMKSGGLQETQYF
v_gene: TRBV2; j_gene: TRBJ2-2; CDR3aa: CASSGPGGITGELFF
v_gene: TRBV19; j_gene: TRBJ1-5; CDR3aa: CASSQGTTTQPQHF
v_gene: TRBV5-1; j_gene: TRBJ1-3; CDR3aa: CASSLGTPGNTIYF
v_gene: TRBV7-2; j_gene: TRBJ2-7; CDR3aa: CASSRPGGRNEQYF
v_gene: TRBV3-1/TRBV3-2; j_gene: TRBJ1-2; CDR3aa: CASSQSGRGRNGYTF
v_gene: TRBV9; j_gene: TRBJ1-4; CDR3aa: CASSAGNHDEKLFF
v_gene: TRBV10-3; j_gene: TRBJ1-3; CDR3aa: CAISGSSSGNTIYF
v_gene: TRBV28; j_gene: TRBJ1-5; CDR3aa: CASSTPGQGTNQPQHF
v_gene: TRBV5-1; j_gene: TRBJ2-4; CDR3aa: CASNPLGQPGDIQYF
v_gene: TRBV19; j_gene: TRBJ2-2; CDR3aa: CASSPPRGGPGTGELFF
v_gene: TRBV7-6; j_gene: TRBJ2-1; CDR3aa: CASSPRTSGGGEQFF
v_gene: TRBV27; j_gene: TRBJ1-6; CDR3aa: CASSSGGYNSPLHF
v_gene: TRBV3-1/TRBV3-2; j_gene: TRBJ2-7; CDR3aa: CASSPFTTPYEQYF
v_gene: TRBV30; j_gene: TRBJ1-1; CDR3aa: CAWSPVGGLTEAFF
v_gene: TRBV18; j_gene: TRBJ1-2; CDR3aa: CASSQGTESYGYTF
v_gene: TRBV30; j_gene: TRBJ2-7; CDR3aa: CAWMKRGGPSYEQYF
v_gene: TRBV19; j_gene: TRBJ1-2; CDR3aa: CASSISSGGTGYTF
v_gene: TRBV24-1; j_gene: TRBJ1-4; CDR3aa: CATRGEQGAPRATNEKLFF
v_gene: TRBV6-5; j_gene: TRBJ1-1; CDR3aa: CASVRNTEAFF
v_gene: TRBV7-3; j_gene: TRBJ2-1; CDR3aa: CASSLTSGGAGEQFF
v_gene: TRBV4-2; j_gene: TRBJ2-3; CDR3aa: CASSQVFAATDTQYF
v_gene: TRBV5-6; j_gene: TRBJ1-4; CDR3aa: CASSLSYLNEKLFF
v_gene: TRBV2; j_gene: TRBJ2-1; CDR3aa: CASSLTGTSGWQFF
v_gene: TRBV6-5; j_gene: TRBJ2-7; CDR3aa: CASSYSIVGGEQYF
v_gene: TRBV9; j_gene: TRBJ1-6; CDR3aa: CASSRRGDSDSPLHF
v_gene: TRBV7-3; j_gene: TRBJ1-1; CDR3aa: CASSLRTGVYTEAFF
v_gene: TRBV19; j_gene: TRBJ2-7; CDR3aa: CASSIGTAGSMPQQYF
v_gene: TRBV19; j_gene: TRBJ1-1; CDR3aa: CASSSVEGTEAFF
v_gene: TRBV5-5; j_gene: TRBJ1-4; CDR3aa: CASSVTGEKLFF
v_gene: TRBV5-8; j_gene: TRBJ1-1; CDR3aa: CASSPLLGTVNTEAFF